This T cell receptor (beta chain) was sequenced during a study of shared clonotypes between healthy human individuals. Data came from immunoSEQ multiplex PCR; TCRdb stores just in-frame clones and leaves some out. The sample includes approximately 500,000 clones, almost 97% of them seen just once. Looked up from germline, CDR1 is MNHEY and CDR2 is SMNVEV (reference sequence). CDR3 size: 13 residues. This sequence was found in a woman aged 25 to 39 in good health. The sample was naive CD4+ T cells sorted from blood. Indicated subset: CD45RA+ positively selected. The genes are TRBV27 and TRBJ2-5; D gene unclear. The assigned J gene may be wrong: the sequence end matches TRBJ2-7 better. The CDR3 spells CASSDRAHYEQYF. The DNA for the CDR3 is TGTGCCAGCAGTGACCGGGCTCACTACGAGCAGTACTTC.